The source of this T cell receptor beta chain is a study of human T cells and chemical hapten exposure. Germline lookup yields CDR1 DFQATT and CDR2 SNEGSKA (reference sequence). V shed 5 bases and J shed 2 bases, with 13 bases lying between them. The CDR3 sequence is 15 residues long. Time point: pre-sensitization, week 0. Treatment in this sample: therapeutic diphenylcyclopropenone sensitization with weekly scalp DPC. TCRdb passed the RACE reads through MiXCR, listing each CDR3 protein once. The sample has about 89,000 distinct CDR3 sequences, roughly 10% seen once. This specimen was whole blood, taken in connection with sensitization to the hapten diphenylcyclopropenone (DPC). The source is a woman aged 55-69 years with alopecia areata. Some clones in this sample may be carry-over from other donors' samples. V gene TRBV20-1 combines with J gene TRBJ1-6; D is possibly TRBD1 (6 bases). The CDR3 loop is CSAGRGDAYNSPLHF. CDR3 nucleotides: TGCAGTGCTGGTAGGGGGGACGCCTATAATTCACCCCTCCACTTT.